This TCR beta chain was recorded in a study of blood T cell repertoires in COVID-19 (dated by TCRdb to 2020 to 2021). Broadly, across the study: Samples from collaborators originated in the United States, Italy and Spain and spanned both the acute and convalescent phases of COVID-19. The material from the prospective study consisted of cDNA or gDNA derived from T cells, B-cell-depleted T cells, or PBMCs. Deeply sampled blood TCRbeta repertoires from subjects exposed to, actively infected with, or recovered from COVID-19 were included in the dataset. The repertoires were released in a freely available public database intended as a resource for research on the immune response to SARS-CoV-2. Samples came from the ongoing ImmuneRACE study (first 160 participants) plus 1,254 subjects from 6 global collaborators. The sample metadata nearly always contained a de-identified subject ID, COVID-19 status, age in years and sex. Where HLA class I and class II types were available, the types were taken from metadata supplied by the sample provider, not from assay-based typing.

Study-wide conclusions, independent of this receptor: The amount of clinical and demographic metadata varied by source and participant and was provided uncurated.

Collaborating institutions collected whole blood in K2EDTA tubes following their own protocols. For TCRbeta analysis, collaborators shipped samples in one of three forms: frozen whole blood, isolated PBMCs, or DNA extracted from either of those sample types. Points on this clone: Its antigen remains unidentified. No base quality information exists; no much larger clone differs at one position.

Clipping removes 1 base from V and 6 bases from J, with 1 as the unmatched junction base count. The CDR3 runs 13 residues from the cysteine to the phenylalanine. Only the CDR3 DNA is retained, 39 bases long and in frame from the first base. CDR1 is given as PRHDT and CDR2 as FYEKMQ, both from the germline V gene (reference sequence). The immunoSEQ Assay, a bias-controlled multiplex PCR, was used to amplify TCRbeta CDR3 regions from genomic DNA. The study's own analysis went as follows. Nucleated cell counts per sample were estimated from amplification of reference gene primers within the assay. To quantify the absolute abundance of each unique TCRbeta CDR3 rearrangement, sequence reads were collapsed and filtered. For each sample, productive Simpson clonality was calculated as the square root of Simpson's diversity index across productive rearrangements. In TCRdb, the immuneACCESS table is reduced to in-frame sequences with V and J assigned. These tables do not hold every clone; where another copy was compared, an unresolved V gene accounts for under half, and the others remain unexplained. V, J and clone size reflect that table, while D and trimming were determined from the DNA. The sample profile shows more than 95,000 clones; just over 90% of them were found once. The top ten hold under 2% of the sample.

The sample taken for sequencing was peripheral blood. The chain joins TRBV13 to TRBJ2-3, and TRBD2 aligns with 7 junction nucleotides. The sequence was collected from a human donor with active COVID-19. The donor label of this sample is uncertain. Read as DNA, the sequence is TGTGCCAGCAGCTTAGTGGGGGGGGATACGCAGTATTTT. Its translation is CASSLVGGDTQYF.